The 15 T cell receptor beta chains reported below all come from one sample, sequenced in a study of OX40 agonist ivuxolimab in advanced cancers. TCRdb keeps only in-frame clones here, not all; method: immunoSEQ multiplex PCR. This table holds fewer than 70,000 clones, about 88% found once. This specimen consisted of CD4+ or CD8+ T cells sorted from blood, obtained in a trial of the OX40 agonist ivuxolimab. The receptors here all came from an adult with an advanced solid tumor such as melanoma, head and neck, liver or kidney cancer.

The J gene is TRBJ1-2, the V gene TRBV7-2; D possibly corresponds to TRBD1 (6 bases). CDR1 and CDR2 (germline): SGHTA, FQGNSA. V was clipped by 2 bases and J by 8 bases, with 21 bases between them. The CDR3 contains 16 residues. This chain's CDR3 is CASSLKSGRGASGYTF. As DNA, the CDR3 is TGTGCCAGCAGCTTAAAGTCCGGCAGGGGCGCGAGCGGCTACACCTTC.

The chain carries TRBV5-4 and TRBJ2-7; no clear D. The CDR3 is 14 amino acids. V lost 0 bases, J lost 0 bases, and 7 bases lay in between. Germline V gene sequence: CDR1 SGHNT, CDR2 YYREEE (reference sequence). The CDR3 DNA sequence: TGTGCCAGCAGCTTGGGGGCAGACTCCTACGAGCAGTACTTC. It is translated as CASSLGADSYEQYF.

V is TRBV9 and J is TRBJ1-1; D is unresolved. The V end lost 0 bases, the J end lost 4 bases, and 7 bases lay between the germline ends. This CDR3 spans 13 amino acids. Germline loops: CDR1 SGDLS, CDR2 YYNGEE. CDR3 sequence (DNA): TGTGCCAGCAGCGTAGTGTTGGGCACTGAAGCTTTCTTT. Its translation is CASSVVLGTEAFF.

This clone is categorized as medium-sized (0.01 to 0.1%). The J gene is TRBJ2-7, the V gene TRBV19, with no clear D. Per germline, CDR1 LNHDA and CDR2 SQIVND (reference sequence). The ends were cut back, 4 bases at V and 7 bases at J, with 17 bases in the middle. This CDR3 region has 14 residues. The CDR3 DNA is TGTGCCAGTAGTAGAACGGGCCGCCCCGGGGAGCAGTACTTC. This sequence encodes CASSRTGRPGEQYF.

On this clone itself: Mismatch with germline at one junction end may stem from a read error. CDR3 nucleotide sequence: TGTGCCAGGACTCCACAGGGGTGCTTCTTC. Its translation is CARTPQGCFF. The chain combines TRBV19 with TRBJ2-7; 7 bases align to TRBD1. Germline CDR1 is LNHDA and CDR2 is SQIVND (reference sequence). CDR3 length equals 10 residues. Drawing the rest from reference TRBV19 and TRBJ2-7, the complete variable domain is DGGITQSPKYLFRKEGQNVTLSCEQNLNHDAMYWYRQDPGQGLRLIYYSQIVNDFQKGDIAEGYSVSREKKESFPLTVTSAQKNPTAFYLCARTPQGCFFGPGTRLTVT.

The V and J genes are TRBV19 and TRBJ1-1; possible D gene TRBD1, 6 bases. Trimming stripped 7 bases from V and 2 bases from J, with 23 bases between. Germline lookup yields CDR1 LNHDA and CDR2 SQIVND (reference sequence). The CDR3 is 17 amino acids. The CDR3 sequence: CASTYTVSGAINTEAFF. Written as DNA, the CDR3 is TGTGCCAGTACCTATACGGTGTCAGGGGCCATCAACACTGAAGCTTTCTTT.

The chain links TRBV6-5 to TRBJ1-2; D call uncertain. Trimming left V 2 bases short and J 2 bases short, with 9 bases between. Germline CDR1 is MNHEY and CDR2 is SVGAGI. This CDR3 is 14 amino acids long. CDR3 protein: CASSYRARNYGYTF. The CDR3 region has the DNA TGTGCCAGCAGTTACAGGGCCAGGAACTATGGCTACACCTTC.

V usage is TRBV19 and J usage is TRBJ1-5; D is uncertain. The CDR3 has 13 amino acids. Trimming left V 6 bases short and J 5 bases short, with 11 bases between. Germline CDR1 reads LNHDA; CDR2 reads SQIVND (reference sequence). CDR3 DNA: TGTGCCAGTAGCTCCCAACCATATCAGCCCCAGCATTTT. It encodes CASSSQPYQPQHF. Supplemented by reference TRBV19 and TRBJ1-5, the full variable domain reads DGGITQSPKYLFRKEGQNVTLSCEQNLNHDAMYWYRQDPGQGLRLIYYSQIVNDFQKGDIAEGYSVSREKKESFPLTVTSAQKNPTAFYLCASSSQPYQPQHFGDGTRLSIL.

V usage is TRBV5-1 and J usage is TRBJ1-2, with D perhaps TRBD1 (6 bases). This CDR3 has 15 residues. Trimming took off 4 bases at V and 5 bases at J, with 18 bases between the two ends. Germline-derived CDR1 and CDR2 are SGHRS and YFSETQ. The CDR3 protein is CASSTDGQKYYGYTF. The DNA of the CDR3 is TGCGCCAGCAGCACGGACGGACAGAAGTATTATGGCTACACCTTC.

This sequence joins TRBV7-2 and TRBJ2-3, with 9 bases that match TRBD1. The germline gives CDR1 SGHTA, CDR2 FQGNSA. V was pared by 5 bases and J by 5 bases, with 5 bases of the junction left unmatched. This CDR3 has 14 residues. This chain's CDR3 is CASSVQGAQDTQYF. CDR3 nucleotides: TGTGCCAGCAGCGTACAGGGGGCGCAAGATACGCAGTATTTT.

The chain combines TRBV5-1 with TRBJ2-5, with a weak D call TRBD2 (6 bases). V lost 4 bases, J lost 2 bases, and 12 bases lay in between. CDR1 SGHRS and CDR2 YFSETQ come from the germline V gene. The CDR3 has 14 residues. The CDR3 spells CASSQVGGQETQYF. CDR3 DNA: TGCGCCAGCAGCCAAGTCGGGGGACAAGAGACCCAGTACTTC. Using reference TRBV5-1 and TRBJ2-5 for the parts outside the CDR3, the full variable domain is KAGVTQTPRYLIKTRGQQVTLSCSPISGHRSVSWYQQTPGQGLQFLFEYFSETQRNKGNFPGRFSGRQFSNSRSEMNVSTLELGDSALYLCASSQVGGQETQYFGPGTRLLVL.

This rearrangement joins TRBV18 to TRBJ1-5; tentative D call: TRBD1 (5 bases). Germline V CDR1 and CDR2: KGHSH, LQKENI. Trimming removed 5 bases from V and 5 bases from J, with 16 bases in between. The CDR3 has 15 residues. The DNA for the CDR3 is TGTGCCAGCTCATACGGCTCAGGGAAGGATCAGCCCCAGCATTTT. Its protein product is CASSYGSGKDQPQHF. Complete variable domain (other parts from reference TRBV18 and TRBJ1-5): NAGVMQNPRHLVRRRGQEARLRCSPMKGHSHVYWYRQLPEEGLKFMVYLQKENIIDESGMPKERFSAEFPKEGPSILRIQQVVRGDSAAYFCASSYGSGKDQPQHFGDGTRLSIL.

The CDR3 nucleotides are TGTGCCAGCGGGCGGGGGAGCAATCAGCCCCAGCATTTT. Amino acids: CASGRGSNQPQHF. This rearrangement joins TRBV25-1 to TRBJ1-5, with D perhaps TRBD1 (5 bases). Germline CDR1 is MGHDK and CDR2 is SYGVNS. CDR3 size: 13 residues. V gave up 8 bases and J gave up 1 base, with 9 bases separating them.

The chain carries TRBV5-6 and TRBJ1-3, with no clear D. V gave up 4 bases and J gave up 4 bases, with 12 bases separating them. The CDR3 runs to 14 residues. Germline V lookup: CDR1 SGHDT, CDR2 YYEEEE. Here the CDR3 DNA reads TGTGCCAGCAGCGGGAGGGTGTCGGGAAACACCATATATTTT. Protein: CASSGRVSGNTIYF. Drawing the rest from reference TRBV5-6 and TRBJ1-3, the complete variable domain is DAGVTQSPTHLIKTRGQQVTLRCSPKSGHDTVSWYQQALGQGPQFIFQYYEEEERQRGNFPDRFSGHQFPNYSSELNVNALLLGDSALYLCASSGRVSGNTIYFGEGSWLTVV.

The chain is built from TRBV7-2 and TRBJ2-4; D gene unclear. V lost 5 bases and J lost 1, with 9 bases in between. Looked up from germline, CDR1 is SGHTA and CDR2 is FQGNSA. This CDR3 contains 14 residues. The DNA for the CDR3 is TGTGCCAGCAGCCCCAGTTACGCCAAAAACATTCAGTACTTC. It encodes CASSPSYAKNIQYF.